This TCR beta chain was captured by sequencing in a study of blood T cell repertoires in COVID-19. For the study at large: There were acute and convalescent COVID-19 samples, and they came from the United States, Italy and Spain. T cells, B-cell-depleted T cells, or PBMCs provided the cDNA or gDNA that served as material.

Original handling: Estimates of nucleated cell counts were drawn from the amplification of reference gene primers. Here immunoSEQ multiplex PCR was the method, and the copy in TCRdb shows in-frame clones only, minus some. V and J calls and clone size are given by that table; D and trimming were obtained from the DNA. The sample carries under 150,000 clones, around 80% recorded once. There are 15 residues in the CDR3. V lost 3 bases and J 5 bases, leaving 16 bases between the germline ends. Looked up from germline, CDR1 is LGHNA and CDR2 is YSLEER. V is TRBV4-3 and J is TRBJ1-1; a weak D match, TRBD1 (6 bases). The sequenced material came from peripheral blood. This receptor was obtained from a man in his sixties or seventies with active or convalescent COVID-19. The CDR3 region is CASSQRKGGGTEAFF. As DNA, the CDR3 is TGCGCCAGCAGCCAGCGTAAAGGGGGTGGTACTGAAGCTTTCTTT.